This record looks at one TCR beta chain sequence and its context. Its antigen is as yet unknown. One junction end disagrees with the germline gene, perhaps due to a read error. This PCR relied on a set of 60 Vbeta primers and 13 Jbeta primers. Repertoires were generated with immunoSEQ multiplex PCR, while TCRdb's copy carries only in-frame clones and drops some. Here the sample table reports about 74,000 clones. This record comes from a study of cytomegalovirus exposure and HLA in healthy donors. Study findings and constraints: Cytomegalovirus association was listed for 150 to 200 TCR beta chains.

The V gene's germline CDR1 is SGHDT and CDR2 YYEEEE. The CDR3 covers 11 residues. J is TRBJ2-7 and V is TRBV5-6, with 7 bases aligning to TRBD1. Sequenced material: PBMCs. The source of this sequence is a female donor in good health and CMV-seropositive. CDR3 loop: CASSLGGQRIF. The CDR3 nucleotides read TGTGCCAGCAGCTTGGGGGGACAGCGAATTTTC.